This TCR beta chain was captured by sequencing in a study of regulatory T cells in long-lasting Graves disease. Whole-study findings and limits: With some 2,500 shared public clonotypes, persistent patients exceeded new patients, who shared roughly 920. Lower TCR diversity was seen in persistent Graves' patients than in newly diagnosed ones.

Specified time point: persistent/refractory GD, antithyroid drugs over 5 years with positive TRAb. Isolated PBMC RNA provided the starting material for the TCR library. Between the trimmed V and J ends, which lost 6 bases and 6 bases, there was a span of 9 bases. This CDR3 has 12 amino acids. Library construction for TCR beta used iRepertoire HTBI primers and Arm-PCR of CDR3 regions. TCRdb reanalysed the multiplex PCR reads using MiXCR and keeps one entry per CDR3 protein. This sample has around 460,000 distinct CDR3 sequences, with about 20% found just once. In the case of this clonotype: No antigen is known for it. This could be a read error, since a much larger clone is one nucleotide away.

This chain connects TRBV12-3 or TRBV12-4 to TRBJ2-1; no clear D gene. The material was peripheral blood mononuclear cells (PBMCs), obtained when the disease was refractory, from a patient treated with antithyroid drugs. The source of this sequence is a female donor with Graves disease. The CDR3 protein is CASSPSGNEQFF. The CDR3 DNA reads TGTGCCAGCAGCCCATCGGGCAATGAGCAGTTCTTC.